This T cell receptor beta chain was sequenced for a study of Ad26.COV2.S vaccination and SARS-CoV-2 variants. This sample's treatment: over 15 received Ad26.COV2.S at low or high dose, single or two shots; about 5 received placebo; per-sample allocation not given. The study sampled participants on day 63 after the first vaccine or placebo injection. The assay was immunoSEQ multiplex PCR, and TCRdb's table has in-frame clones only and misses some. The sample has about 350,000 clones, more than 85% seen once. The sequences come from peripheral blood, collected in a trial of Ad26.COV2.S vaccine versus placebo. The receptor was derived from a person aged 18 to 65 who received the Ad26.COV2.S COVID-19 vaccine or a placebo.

The CDR3 DNA follows: TGTGCCATCAGTGAGTCGCCGGGACAGGAGAACACTGAAGCTTTCTTT. This codes for CAISESPGQENTEAFF. This chain links TRBV10-3 with TRBJ1-1; TRBD1 agrees at 8 bases. CDR3 length: 16 residues. Germline V gene sequence: CDR1 ENHRY, CDR2 SYGVKD. V trimming: 0 bases; J trimming: 1 base; junction bases outside the gene matches: 4.